The clone carrying this T cell receptor (beta chain) was detected ten times or more. The antigen is not known. This record belongs to a study of T cells after yellow fever vaccination. General study findings and limits: Although the secondary response was weaker, it peaked faster, at day 5 versus 15. Clonotypes appearing in both CD4 and CD8 compartments existed, and their share was small. At 95% to 97% for CD4 and approximately 89% for CD8, most primary-vaccination clones showed up again after the booster.

They built TCR cDNA with 5'RACE template switching, a step that put in a universal primer site and UMIs. From the 5' RACE reads, TCRdb called clonotypes with MiXCR, one entry per CDR3 protein. The sample includes 300,000 to 400,000 distinct CDR3 sequences, 8% to 10% seen only once; the top ten take about a sixth. There are 13 residues in the CDR3. V lost 1 base to trimming and J lost 7 bases, with 7 bases between them. Germline loops: CDR1 LGHNA, CDR2 YSLEER. The origin of this receptor is a man aged 18 to 29 who received the YFV17D yellow fever vaccine. The sequencing used PBMCs, collected on the day of the first yellow fever vaccination. This chain connects TRBV4-3 to TRBJ1-4; D is ambiguous. The chain's CDR3 is CASSQGRGEKLFF. CDR3 DNA sequence: TGCGCCAGCAGCCAAGGGAGAGGTGAAAAACTGTTTTTT.